The clone carrying this T cell receptor beta chain showed up just a few times. This sample was taken from a study of T-cell reconstitution after alpha-beta-depleted transplantation in children. TCRbeta library preparation incorporated unique molecular identifiers. TCRdb reprocessed the PCR reads with MiXCR, giving one entry per CDR3 protein. The data contain 500,000 or so distinct CDR3 sequences, approximately 32% of them singletons. CDR1 is SQVTM, CDR2 ANQGSEA, per germline. This CDR3 is built from 13 residues. V gave up 0 bases and J gave up 6 bases, with 12 bases separating them. This chain joins TRBV29-1 and TRBJ2-7, with D possibly matching TRBD1 (6 bases). This receptor was obtained from a human donor who donated a stem cell graft to a child with aplastic anemia. This material consisted of PBMCs from the stem cell graft donor, taken from the stem cell graft. In DNA form, the CDR3 reads TGCAGCGTTGAAGATGTACAGGGCCTCGAGCAGTACTTC. This sequence encodes CSVEDVQGLEQYF.